This entry concerns a single T cell receptor beta chain. It lacks a known antigen. Base qualities were left out, and no much larger clone turns up one base away. This sample stems from a study of CD8 T cells in Susac syndrome (dated by TCRdb to the late 2010s). About the study as a whole: The study used repertoire sequencing to test whether antigen drove CD8+ T cell activation and differentiation in Susac syndrome. Findings and caveats that apply to the study as a whole: The study acknowledged that relatively few individuals were included in the TCR sequencing and HLA analysis.

Peripheral blood CD8+ and CD4+ T cells from healthy donors, Susac syndrome patients and multiple sclerosis patients were profiled by high-throughput TCR beta sequencing. Healthy donors were included as age- and sex-matched controls. Bulk CD8+ and CD4+ T cells were purified magnetically by negative isolation, whereas CD8+ TEMRA cells were enriched by FACS. Blood was collected in EDTA tubes and processed within 24 hours, with PBMCs isolated through density gradient centrifugation. PBMCs destined for TCR sequencing were cryopreserved in liquid nitrogen and later thawed in a 37 °C water bath. Purity of sorted or isolated CD4+, CD8+ and CD8+ TEMRA cells was at least 90%. The CDR3 covers 15 residues, taking in both the cysteine and the phenylalanine. Of all the DNA, just the CDR3 is kept, 45 bases in frame from base 1. V was cut back by 2 bases and J by 2 bases, leaving a gap of 13 bases between them. Taken from the germline V gene, the CDR1 and CDR2 loops are LGHNA and YNFKEQ.

RNA was extracted with the RNeasy kit and about 0.5 to 1 ug was reverse transcribed using random hexamers. The immunoSEQ multiplex PCR assay, which covers 54 Vbeta and 13 Jbeta segments, was used to amplify TCR beta CDR3 regions. Bias from PCR amplification was corrected by using a synthetic template baseline for primer optimization and for computational correction. From the authors' description of their analysis: Only productive sequences were kept, with reads annotated to V, D and J genes according to IMGT and analyzed in immunoSEQ Analyzer. Clonality was calculated as one minus the Shannon entropy normalized by log2 of the number of productive unique sequences. Public and private clones were assessed among the 100 most prevalent clones of each patient and control. Susac-specific clones were defined as absent from healthy and MS cohorts, over a thousand published viral clones and other ImmuneACCESS disease sequences. TCRdb reanalyzed the raw reads on its own, using fastp at Q25 for trimming and MiXCR for clone calling, and kept in-frame beta chains. Merged by CDR3 protein, the rows form single entries marked with the most common genes and DNA. The V and J calls here are based on TCRdb, not the publication. A total of fewer than 150,000 distinct CDR3 sequences appear in this sample, 90% to 95% of them only once. Clones ranked in the top ten supply 0.09% to 0.15% of the sample.

This receptor was obtained from a human donor in good health. Sequenced: CD4+ T cells from PBMCs. The chain links TRBV4-2 with TRBJ2-7; a tentative D call is TRBD1 (6 bases match). The sequenced DNA is TGTGCCAGCAGCCAATTGGTGGCAGGGGCCTACGAGCAGTACTTC. Translated, it reads CASSQLVAGAYEQYF.